The 2 T cell receptor beta chains in this list originate from one sample, sequenced in a study of OX40 agonist ivuxolimab in advanced cancers. This table comes from immunoSEQ multiplex PCR, and its TCRdb copy is limited to in-frame clones, with some not included. The data hold approximately 90,000 clones, with around nine tenths observed a single time. The sample was CD4+ or CD8+ T cells sorted from blood, taken in a trial of the OX40 agonist ivuxolimab. The source is an adult with an advanced solid tumor such as melanoma, head and neck, liver or kidney cancer.

This chain joins TRBV6-5 and TRBJ1-4; the D gene is possibly TRBD1 (5 bases). The CDR3 loop spans 15 amino acids. Between the trimmed V and J ends, which lost 1 base and 4 bases, there was a span of 10 bases. The germline V gene encodes CDR1 MNHEY and CDR2 SVGAGI. The CDR3 bases are TGTGCCAGCAGTTACTTCTGGGACGGTAATGAAAAACTGTTTTTT. This encodes CASSYFWDGNEKLFF.

The J gene is TRBJ2-5, the V gene TRBV15; possible D gene TRBD1, 6 bases. Germline CDR1 reads LNHNV; CDR2 reads YYDKDF (reference sequence). V dropped 3 bases and J dropped 3 bases, with 14 bases sitting between them. CDR3 length: 15 residues. The CDR3 protein is CATSSDGAGEETQYF. The DNA of the CDR3 is TGTGCCACCAGCAGCGACGGGGCAGGGGAAGAGACCCAGTACTTC.